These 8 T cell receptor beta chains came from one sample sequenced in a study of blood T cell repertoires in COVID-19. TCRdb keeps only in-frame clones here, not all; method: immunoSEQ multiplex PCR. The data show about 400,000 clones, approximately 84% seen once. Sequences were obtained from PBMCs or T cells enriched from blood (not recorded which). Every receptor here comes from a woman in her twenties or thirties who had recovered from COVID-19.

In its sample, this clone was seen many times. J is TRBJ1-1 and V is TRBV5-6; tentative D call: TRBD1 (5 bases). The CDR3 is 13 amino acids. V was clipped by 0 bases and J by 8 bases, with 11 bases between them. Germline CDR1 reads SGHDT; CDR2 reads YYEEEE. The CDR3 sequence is CASSLVQAEEAFF. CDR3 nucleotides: TGTGCCAGCAGCTTGGTACAGGCGGAAGAAGCTTTCTTT.

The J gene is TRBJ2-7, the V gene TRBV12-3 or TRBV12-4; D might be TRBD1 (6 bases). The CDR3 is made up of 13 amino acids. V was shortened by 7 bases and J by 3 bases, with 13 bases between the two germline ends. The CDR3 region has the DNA TGTGCCAGCACCCCGGACAGATACTACGAGCAGTACTTC. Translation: CASTPDRYYEQYF.

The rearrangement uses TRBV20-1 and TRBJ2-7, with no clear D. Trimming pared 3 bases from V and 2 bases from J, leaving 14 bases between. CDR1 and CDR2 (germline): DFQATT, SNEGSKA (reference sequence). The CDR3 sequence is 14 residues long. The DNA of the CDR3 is TGCAGTGCTAGTACCCAGAACACCCCCTACGAGCAGTACTTC. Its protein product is CSASTQNTPYEQYF.

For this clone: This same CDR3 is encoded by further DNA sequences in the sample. Here the CDR3 reads CASSILSGTSTDTQYF. The CDR3 bases are TGTGCCAGTAGTATCTTGAGCGGGACTAGCACAGATACGCAGTATTTT. The chain carries TRBV19 and TRBJ2-3; TRBD2 aligns across 7 bases. Germline CDR1 LNHDA, CDR2 SQIVND (reference sequence). The CDR3 is made up of 16 amino acids. V lost 3 bases to trimming and J lost 0 bases; unmatched junction nucleotides: 6.

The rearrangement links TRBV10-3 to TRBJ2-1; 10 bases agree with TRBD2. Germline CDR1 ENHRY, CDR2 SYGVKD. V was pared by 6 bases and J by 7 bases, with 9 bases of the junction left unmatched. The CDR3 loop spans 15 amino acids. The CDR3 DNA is TGTGCCATCAGGGCAACTAGCGGGATCGGTAATGAGCAGTTCTTC. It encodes CAIRATSGIGNEQFF.

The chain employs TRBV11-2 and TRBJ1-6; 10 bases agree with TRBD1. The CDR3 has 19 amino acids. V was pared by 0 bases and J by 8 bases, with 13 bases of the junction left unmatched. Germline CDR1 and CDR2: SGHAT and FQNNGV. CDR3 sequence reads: CASSLDVRDRGWIDSPLHF. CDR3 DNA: TGTGCCAGCAGCTTAGATGTGAGGGACAGGGGATGGATTGATTCACCCCTCCACTTT.

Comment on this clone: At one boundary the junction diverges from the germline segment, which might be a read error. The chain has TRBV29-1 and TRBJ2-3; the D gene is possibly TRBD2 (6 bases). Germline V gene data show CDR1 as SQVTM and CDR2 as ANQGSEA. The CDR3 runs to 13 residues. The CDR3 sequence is CNVGTGGTDTQYF. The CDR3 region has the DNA TGCAACGTTGGGACGGGGGGCACAGATACGCAGTATTTT.

The CDR3, as DNA: TGTGCCAGCAGCCAAGTCAGGTCTTCGCTTGAGCAGTTCTTC. Translation gives CASSQVRSSLEQFF. The chain links TRBV3-1 (or the pseudogene TRBV3-2) to TRBJ2-1, with no clear D. The germline gives CDR1 LGHDT, CDR2 YNNKEL (reference sequence). The CDR3 has 14 amino acids. V was cut by 1 base and J by 9 bases, with 13 bases left in between.